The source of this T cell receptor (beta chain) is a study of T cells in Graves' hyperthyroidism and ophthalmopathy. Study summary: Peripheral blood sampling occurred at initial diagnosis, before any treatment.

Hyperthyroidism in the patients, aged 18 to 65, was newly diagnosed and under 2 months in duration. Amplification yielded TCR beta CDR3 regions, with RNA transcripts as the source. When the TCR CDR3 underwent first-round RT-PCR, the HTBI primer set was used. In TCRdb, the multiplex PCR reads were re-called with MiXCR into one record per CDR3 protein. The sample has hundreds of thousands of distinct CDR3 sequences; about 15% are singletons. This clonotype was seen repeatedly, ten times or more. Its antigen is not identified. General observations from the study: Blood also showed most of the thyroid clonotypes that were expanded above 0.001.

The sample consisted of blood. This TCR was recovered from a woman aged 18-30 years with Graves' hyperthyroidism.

The CDR3 DNA reads as TGTGCCAGCAGCCACTCGGCTAGCGGAGACTACAATGAGCAGTTCTTC. Translation: CASSHSASGDYNEQFF. V and J are TRBV4-2 and TRBJ2-1, with 7 bases aligning to TRBD2. The V gene end was trimmed by 3 bases and the J gene end by 3 bases; junction bases not matched to a gene: 8. In germline, CDR1 is LGHNA, CDR2 YNFKEQ. This CDR3 region has 16 residues.